The 30 T cell receptor beta chains below come from one sample, sequenced in a study of OX40 agonist ivuxolimab in advanced cancers. Produced via immunoSEQ multiplex PCR; TCRdb's table is partial and in-frame only. This sample has approximately 10,000 clones, with about 60% found just once. Sequencing was performed on CD4+ or CD8+ T cells sorted from blood, taken in a trial of the OX40 agonist ivuxolimab. The source of these receptors is an adult with an advanced solid tumor such as melanoma, head and neck, liver or kidney cancer.

The chain combines TRBV11-2 with TRBJ2-2; D is unclear. The CDR3 is made up of 15 amino acids. In germline, CDR1 is SGHAT, CDR2 FQNNGV. Trimming stripped 2 bases from V and 2 bases from J, with 9 bases between. In DNA, the CDR3 is TGTGCCAGCAGCTTATCAGTCGGAAACACCGGGGAGCTGTTTTTT. Translating gives CASSLSVGNTGELFF.

The gene calls are TRBV7-8 and TRBJ2-1; D unresolved. CDR3 length equals 14 residues. CDR1 and CDR2 from the germline V gene are SGHVS and FQNEAQ. Trimming pared 4 bases from V and 4 bases from J, leaving 11 bases between. The CDR3 protein is CASSSEQVYNEQFF. As DNA, the CDR3 is TGTGCCAGCAGCTCAGAACAAGTTTACAATGAGCAGTTCTTC. The full variable domain, with the rest looked up from reference TRBV7-8 and TRBJ2-1, is GAGVSQSPRYKVAKRGQDVALRCDPISGHVSLFWYQQALGQGPEFLTYFQNEAQLDKSGLPSDRFFAERPEGSVSTLKIQRTQQEDSAVYLCASSSEQVYNEQFFGPGTRLTVL.

V is TRBV5-6 and J is TRBJ1-2; 9 bases line up with TRBD1. J lost 5 bases, V lost 4 bases, and 9 bases had no gene match. CDR3 length equals 15 residues. Germline V gene data show CDR1 as SGHDT and CDR2 as YYEEEE. As DNA, the CDR3 is TGTGCCAGCAGCCTTGAAAGGACAGGGGCATATGGCTACACCTTC. Its protein product is CASSLERTGAYGYTF. Together with reference TRBV5-6 and TRBJ1-2, the CDR3 gives the full variable domain: DAGVTQSPTHLIKTRGQQVTLRCSPKSGHDTVSWYQQALGQGPQFIFQYYEEEERQRGNFPDRFSGHQFPNYSSELNVNALLLGDSALYLCASSLERTGAYGYTFGSGTRLTVV.

CDR3 region: CASSLSGPGELFF. The CDR3 nucleotides are TGTGCCAGCAGTTTATCTGGTCCCGGGGAGCTGTTTTTT. The gene calls are TRBV27 and TRBJ2-2, with D unclear. V was trimmed by 0 bases and J by 6 bases, leaving 5 bases between them. This CDR3 is built from 13 residues. CDR1 is MNHEY, CDR2 SMNVEV, per germline (reference sequence).

The chain joins TRBV28 to TRBJ1-1; TRBD1 aligns across 9 bases. Germline assignment: CDR1 MDHEN and CDR2 SYDVKM. The CDR3 has 16 amino acids. The junction had 9 bases not matched to a gene; V was cut back by 7 bases and J by 0 bases. In nucleotides, the CDR3 is TGTGCCAGCACCCCCTACAGGGGGCGGGTGAACACTGAAGCTTTCTTT. It translates to CASTPYRGRVNTEAFF.

The chain joins TRBV2 to TRBJ2-5; TRBD2 matches at 11 bases. CDR3 length: 15 amino acids. Trimming removed 6 bases from V and 2 bases from J; junction bases left unmatched: 5. Germline V gives CDR1 SNHLY, CDR2 FYNNEI. The CDR3 protein is CASSSGTSGQETQYF. In nucleotides, the CDR3 is TGTGCCAGCAGCTCCGGGACTAGCGGACAAGAGACCCAGTACTTC.

The chain has TRBV27 and TRBJ2-2; weak D call: TRBD1 (6 bases). Germline V lookup: CDR1 MNHEY, CDR2 SMNVEV (reference sequence). The CDR3 is 15 residues long. Trimming cost V 3 bases and J 4 bases, with 12 bases left between them. CDR3 sequence: CASSFLGAGTGELFF. CDR3 in DNA: TGTGCCAGCAGTTTCTTGGGGGCCGGCACCGGGGAGCTGTTTTTT.

The chain has TRBV27 and TRBJ1-2; no clear D. The CDR3 spans 14 residues. V was trimmed by 1 base and J by 4 bases, leaving 10 bases between them. From germline, CDR1 is MNHEY and CDR2 SMNVEV (reference sequence). CDR3 in amino acids: CASSLLGTGYGYTF. The CDR3, as DNA: TGTGCCAGCAGTTTATTGGGTACCGGCTATGGCTACACCTTC.

In its sample, this clone is large. This sample also contains other DNA sequences that code for the same CDR3. The chain carries TRBV6-5 and TRBJ1-1; D remains unclear. CDR3 length: 13 amino acids. V was pared by 0 bases and J by 4 bases, with 6 bases between. CDR1 and CDR2 from the germline V gene are MNHEY and SVGAGI. Here the CDR3 DNA reads TGTGCCAGCAGTTACTCGGAGGTCACTGAAGCTTTCTTT. The encoded protein is CASSYSEVTEAFF.

This clone was picked up many times. The chain uses TRBV15 and TRBJ1-2; tentatively, D is TRBD1 (5 bases). This CDR3 region has 14 residues. V was trimmed by 7 bases and J by 0 bases, leaving 12 bases between them. Per the germline V gene, CDR1 is LNHNV and CDR2 is YYDKDF (reference sequence). CDR3 protein: CATTATEPNYGYTF. The CDR3 region has the DNA TGTGCCACCACCGCGACAGAACCTAACTATGGCTACACCTTC. The full variable domain, completed using reference TRBV15 and TRBJ1-2, is DAMVIQNPRYQVTQFGKPVTLSCSQTLNHNVMYWYQQKSSQAPKLLFHYYDKDFNNEADTPDNFQSRRPNTSFCFLDIRSPGLGDTAMYLCATTATEPNYGYTFGSGTRLTVV.

This clone has ten or more counts. V usage is TRBV5-4 and J usage is TRBJ2-3; D is possibly TRBD2 (5 bases). CDR1 and CDR2 (germline): SGHNT, YYREEE (reference sequence). The V end lost 2 bases, the J end lost 4 bases, and 14 bases lay between the germline ends. This CDR3 has 15 residues. The CDR3, as DNA: TGTGCCAGCAGCTTAACGCGAGGGTATTCAGATACGCAGTATTTT. Its protein is CASSLTRGYSDTQYF.

This clone showed up just a few times. V is TRBV27 and J is TRBJ2-3, with 9 bases matching TRBD1. The junction had 8 bases not matched to a gene; V was cut back by 6 bases and J by 7 bases. Per germline, CDR1 MNHEY and CDR2 SMNVEV (reference sequence). CDR3 size: 14 residues. Written as DNA, the CDR3 is TGTGCCAGCAGGCCAGACAGGGGGGGCAATACGCAGTATTTT. As protein: CASRPDRGGNTQYF.

CDR3 coding DNA: TGTGCCAGCAGCCTGACAGGGACCGCTGAAGCTTTCTTT. It encodes CASSLTGTAEAFF. V and J are TRBV6-6 and TRBJ1-1, with 7 bases lining up with TRBD1. Germline trimming cut 6 bases from V and 6 bases from J; bases unmatched to any gene: 7. The CDR3 contains 13 residues. Germline V gene sequence: CDR1 MNHNY, CDR2 SVGAGI (reference sequence).

This chain connects TRBV6-5 to TRBJ1-1; 8 bases match TRBD1. The CDR3 has 16 amino acids. The V gene's germline CDR1 is MNHEY and CDR2 SVGAGI. The trim removed 0 bases at V and 5 bases at J, leaving 8 bases unmatched. The CDR3: CASSYSKAGGLTEAFF. The DNA for the CDR3 is TGTGCCAGCAGTTACTCGAAGGCAGGGGGCCTAACTGAAGCTTTCTTT.

This chain uses TRBV27 with TRBJ2-7; maybe TRBD1 (7 bases). The CDR3 is 13 residues long. V gave up 4 bases and J gave up 6 bases, with 13 bases separating them. From germline, CDR1 is MNHEY and CDR2 SMNVEV (reference sequence). CDR3 in DNA: TGTGCCAGCAGTTCATACAGGGGAGGCGAGCAGTACTTC. This sequence encodes CASSSYRGGEQYF.

The J gene is TRBJ1-2, the V gene TRBV7-3, with D possibly being TRBD1 (5 bases). There are 15 residues in the CDR3. CDR1 and CDR2 (germline): SGHTA, FQGTGA. V dropped 5 bases and J dropped 5 bases, with 18 bases sitting between them. In DNA, the CDR3 is TGTGCCAGCAGCACAAGGCGGGGACCTGGATATGGCTACACCTTC. Translation: CASSTRRGPGYGYTF.

There are a few counts of this clone. The chain couples TRBV7-8 to TRBJ1-1, with unresolved D. The CDR3 sequence is 15 residues long. Germline values: CDR1 SGHVS, CDR2 FQNEAQ. Between the trimmed V and J ends, which lost 1 base and 0 bases, there was a span of 9 bases. This CDR3 is CASSLDSSMNTEAFF. The CDR3, as DNA: TGTGCCAGCAGCTTAGACAGTTCCATGAACACTGAAGCTTTCTTT. Full variable domain (remainder filled in from reference TRBV7-8 and TRBJ1-1): GAGVSQSPRYKVAKRGQDVALRCDPISGHVSLFWYQQALGQGPEFLTYFQNEAQLDKSGLPSDRFFAERPEGSVSTLKIQRTQQEDSAVYLCASSLDSSMNTEAFFGQGTRLTVV.

This chain links TRBV5-8 with TRBJ2-7, with D possibly called TRBD1 or TRBD2 (5 bases each). CDR1 and CDR2 (germline): SGHTS, YDEGEE. Trimming cost V 0 bases and J 1 base, with 11 bases left between them. The CDR3 has 15 amino acids. As DNA, the CDR3 is TGTGCCAGCAGCTTGGTGAGGGGTTTTTCCTACGAGCAGTACTTC. It translates to CASSLVRGFSYEQYF.

Concerning this clone itself: The junction departs from the called germline gene at one end, perhaps through a read error. The rearrangement joins TRBV19 to TRBJ2-3; D gene ambiguous. The CDR3 runs to 15 residues. In germline, CDR1 is LNHDA, CDR2 SQIVND (reference sequence). CDR3 sequence reads: CASSIDNGPTNTQYF. The CDR3 DNA sequence: TGTGCCAGTAGTATAGATAATGGTCCCACAAATACGCAGTATTTT.

V gene TRBV23-1 combines with J gene TRBJ2-7, with D perhaps matching TRBD2 (6 bases). TRBV23-1 is an ORF, and what it does is uncertain. The CDR3 runs to 18 residues. V was trimmed by 2 bases and J by 0 bases, leaving 20 bases between them. DNA of the CDR3: TGCGCCAGCAGTCAACCCCTTGGGGGGAGGCCCCGCTCCTACGAGCAGTACTTC. Amino acids: CASSQPLGGRPRSYEQYF.

This clone was observed a few times. This chain uses TRBV19 with TRBJ1-1; D is uncertain. V lost 3 bases to trimming and J lost 3 bases, with 8 bases between them. The germline CDR1 and CDR2 sequences are LNHDA and SQIVND (reference sequence). The length of the CDR3 is 13 residues. In DNA, the CDR3 is TGTGCCAGTAGTATCGACAAGGACACTGAAGCTTTCTTT. Protein sequence: CASSIDKDTEAFF. Full variable domain (missing parts from reference TRBV19 and TRBJ1-1): DGGITQSPKYLFRKEGQNVTLSCEQNLNHDAMYWYRQDPGQGLRLIYYSQIVNDFQKGDIAEGYSVSREKKESFPLTVTSAQKNPTAFYLCASSIDKDTEAFFGQGTRLTVV.

Within the sample, this clone is medium-sized. The chain joins TRBV28 to TRBJ1-1; D ambiguous. V was trimmed by 2 bases and J by 2 bases, leaving 9 bases between them. This CDR3 region has 14 residues. In germline, CDR1 is MDHEN, CDR2 SYDVKM. The CDR3 reads CASSLTRTNTEAFF. CDR3 bases: TGTGCCAGCAGTTTAACCCGTACAAACACTGAAGCTTTCTTT.

This clone was seen ten or more times. The chain combines TRBV18 with TRBJ1-1; TRBD1 might be the D (6 bases). The germline V gene encodes CDR1 KGHSH and CDR2 LQKENI. V shed 3 bases and J shed 1 base, with 9 bases lying between them. The length of the CDR3 is 14 residues. The CDR3 region has the DNA TGTGCCAGCTCACCTACAGGGCCGAACACTGAAGCTTTCTTT. It codes for CASSPTGPNTEAFF.

This clone was observed a few times. The chain couples TRBV21-1 to TRBJ2-3; the table's D call, TRBD2, was not checked against the DNA. TRBV21-1 is a pseudogene locus. There are 15 residues in the CDR3. CDR3 residues: CASSPKTKGTDTQYF. In DNA, the CDR3 is TGTGCCAGCAGCCCTAAAACGAAAGGCACAGATACGCAGTATTTT.

This clone came up once. The V and J genes are TRBV6-1 and TRBJ1-1; D perhaps matches TRBD1 (6 bases). CDR1 and CDR2 (germline): MNHNS, SASEGT. This CDR3 region has 14 residues. V dropped 5 bases and J dropped 4 bases, with 14 bases sitting between them. CDR3 in DNA: TGTGCCAGCAGTTCAGGGGCCGGGAGCACTGAAGCTTTCTTT. Its translation is CASSSGAGSTEAFF.

The V gene is TRBV27, the J gene TRBJ1-5, with unresolved D. V lost 6 bases, J lost 0 bases, and 12 bases lay in between. CDR1 MNHEY and CDR2 SMNVEV come from the germline V gene (reference sequence). The CDR3 covers 15 residues. As DNA, the CDR3 is TGTGCCAGCAGCGATTCGGTCTATAGCAATCAGCCCCAGCATTTT. Protein: CASSDSVYSNQPQHF.

V usage is TRBV4-1 and J usage is TRBJ2-3, with D tentatively TRBD1 (5 bases). This CDR3 is built from 13 residues. With 8 bases removed from V and 3 bases from J, the gap between germline ends came to 12 bases. CDR1 and CDR2 (germline): MGHRA, YSYEKL. Written as DNA, the CDR3 is TGCGCCAGCGGATCGACAGAAACAGATACGCAGTATTTT. It encodes CASGSTETDTQYF.

The chain recombines TRBV4-1 with TRBJ2-1; 8 positions match TRBD2. V lost 3 bases and J lost 4; bases outside the gene matches: 5. CDR3 size: 15 residues. The germline gives CDR1 MGHRA, CDR2 YSYEKL. DNA of the CDR3: TGCGCCAGCAGCCAGGGTAGCGGGGTATACAATGAGCAGTTCTTC. Translated, it gives CASSQGSGVYNEQFF.

The chain recombines TRBV6-1 with TRBJ2-3; D uncertain. Germline V gene sequence: CDR1 MNHNS, CDR2 SASEGT. V was clipped by 2 bases and J by 6 bases, with 6 bases between them. CDR3 length: 12 amino acids. Written as DNA, the CDR3 is TGTGCCAGCAGTGAAAGTCTGGATACGCAGTATTTT. Encoded protein: CASSESLDTQYF.

This chain links TRBV7-8 with TRBJ2-1; D is unclear. CDR1 is SGHVS and CDR2 is FQNEAQ in the germline V gene. The CDR3 sequence is 13 residues long. The germline V and J ends were trimmed by 4 bases and 4 bases, with 8 bases remaining between them. The CDR3 reads CASSSMMYNEQFF. CDR3 nucleotides: TGTGCCAGCAGCTCCATGATGTACAATGAGCAGTTCTTC.